The rows below give T cell receptor beta chains drawn from one sample of a study of OX40 agonist ivuxolimab in advanced cancers. The protocol was immunoSEQ multiplex PCR, while the TCRdb copy is restricted to in-frame clones and leaves out a portion. The data hold more than 75,000 clones, with about 80% observed a single time. The specimen comprised CD4+ or CD8+ T cells sorted from blood, sampled in a trial of the OX40 agonist ivuxolimab. The receptors were sampled from an adult with an advanced solid tumor such as melanoma, head and neck, liver or kidney cancer. The CDR3 runs from the conserved cysteine through the conserved F or W. A D gene is named only where the DNA matches it firmly. Part of the rows lack a size; the others show once, few, many or a class for expanded clones.

V gene,J gene,CDR3 length,clone size,D gene,CDR3 protein,CDR3 DNA
TRBV28,TRBJ1-1,16,few,NA,CASSTHGEGRFTEAFF,TGTGCCAGCAGCACCCACGGCGAGGGGCGATTCACTGAAGCTTTCTTT
TRBV4-1,TRBJ1-4,17,NA,NA,CASSQDPQGPTGEKLFF,TGCGCCAGCAGCCAAGATCCGCAGGGGCCGACGGGTGAAAAACTGTTTTTT
TRBV4-1,TRBJ1-1,12,NA,NA,CASSPANTEAFF,TGCGCCAGCAGCCCGGCAAACACTGAAGCTTTCTTT
TRBV7-6,TRBJ2-1,15,NA,TRBD2,CASSQAGLAGNEQFF,TGTGCCAGCAGCCAGGCCGGACTAGCGGGAAATGAGCAGTTCTTC
TRBV11-2,TRBJ1-1,12,NA,NA,CASSWENTEAFF,TGTGCCAGCAGCTGGGAGAACACTGAAGCTTTCTTT
TRBV7-9,TRBJ1-4,14,NA,NA,CASSLVQGNEKLFF,TGTGCCAGCAGCTTAGTTCAGGGTAATGAAAAACTGTTTTTT
TRBV7-9,TRBJ1-6,16,once,NA,CASSLKTGTYNSPLHF,TGTGCCAGCAGCTTAAAAACAGGGACCTATAATTCACCCCTCCACTTT
TRBV2,TRBJ1-2,15,NA,NA,CASSETSRPGYGYTF,TGTGCCAGCAGTGAGACCTCCAGGCCTGGCTATGGCTACACCTTC
TRBV4-2,TRBJ2-1,14,NA,TRBD2,CASSPGTNYNEQFF,TGTGCCAGCAGCCCCGGGACTAACTACAATGAGCAGTTCTTC
TRBV19,TRBJ2-2,14,once,TRBD1,CASRDRGNTGELFF,TGTGCCAGCCGGGACAGGGGGAACACCGGGGAGCTGTTTTTT
TRBV7-8,TRBJ1-1,12,NA,NA,CASSLRLGEAFF,TGTGCCAGCAGCTTAAGGTTGGGTGAAGCTTTCTTT
TRBV5-8,TRBJ2-1,16,NA,NA,CASSPRGDESYNEQFF,TGTGCCAGCAGCCCCCGCGGGGACGAATCCTACAATGAGCAGTTCTTC
TRBV7-9,TRBJ2-5,16,NA,TRBD2,CASSFSVAGGEETQYF,TGTGCCAGCAGCTTCTCCGTAGCGGGAGGCGAAGAGACCCAGTACTTC
TRBV6-5,TRBJ2-1,13,NA,NA,CASSYSRPDEQFF,TGTGCCAGCAGTTACTCCCGCCCGGATGAGCAGTTCTTC
TRBV4-1,TRBJ2-2,15,NA,NA,CASSQDDPSTGELFF,TGCGCCAGCAGCCAAGATGATCCCTCAACCGGGGAGCTGTTTTTT
TRBV28,TRBJ1-3,15,NA,NA,CASTTGWGAGNTIYF,TGTGCCAGCACCACAGGGTGGGGGGCTGGAAACACCATATATTTT
TRBV7-9,TRBJ1-1,15,many,TRBD1,CASSPQGQLNTEAFF,TGTGCCAGCAGCCCCCAGGGACAGCTCAACACTGAAGCTTTCTTT
TRBV7-2,TRBJ2-3,16,NA,TRBD2,CASSFSQAGGTDTQYF,TGTGCCAGCAGCTTTTCTCAAGCGGGGGGCACAGATACGCAGTATTTT
TRBV12-5,TRBJ1-3,15,NA,NA,CASGSAGEAGNTIYF,TGTGCTAGTGGTTCTGCAGGGGAGGCTGGAAACACCATATATTTT
TRBV4-2,TRBJ2-4,17,NA,TRBD2,CASSPQRENSAKNIQYF,TGTGCCAGCAGCCCACAGCGGGAAAACAGCGCCAAAAACATTCAGTACTTC
TRBV28,TRBJ1-1,15,NA,NA,CASSSGTPVGAEAFF,TGTGCCAGCAGCTCCGGGACCCCGGTCGGGGCTGAAGCTTTCTTT
TRBV9,TRBJ2-7,15,few,NA,CASSVGTVGSYEQYF,TGTGCCAGCAGCGTAGGGACGGTGGGTTCCTACGAGCAGTACTTC
TRBV28,TRBJ2-3,16,NA,NA,CASSFRSASLTDTQYF,TGTGCCAGCAGTTTCAGATCCGCCAGCCTCACAGATACGCAGTATTTT
TRBV6-5,TRBJ1-5,14,NA,NA,CASSYSYPNQPQHF,TGTGCCAGCAGTTACTCGTACCCAAATCAGCCCCAGCATTTT
TRBV6-1,TRBJ1-6,14,NA,NA,CASTQGPSNSPLHF,TGTGCCAGCACCCAGGGGCCCAGTAATTCACCCCTCCACTTT
TRBV7-7,TRBJ2-5,14,NA,TRBD1,CASSSSGQGGTQYF,TGTGCTAGCAGTTCCTCGGGACAGGGAGGGACCCAGTACTTC
TRBV6-6,TRBJ2-1,12,once,NA,CASSYAPDEQFF,TGTGCCAGCAGTTATGCTCCAGATGAGCAGTTCTTC
TRBV27,TRBJ2-3,15,NA,TRBD1,CASRPSTGDTDTQYF,TGTGCCAGCAGACCATCGACAGGGGATACAGATACGCAGTATTTT